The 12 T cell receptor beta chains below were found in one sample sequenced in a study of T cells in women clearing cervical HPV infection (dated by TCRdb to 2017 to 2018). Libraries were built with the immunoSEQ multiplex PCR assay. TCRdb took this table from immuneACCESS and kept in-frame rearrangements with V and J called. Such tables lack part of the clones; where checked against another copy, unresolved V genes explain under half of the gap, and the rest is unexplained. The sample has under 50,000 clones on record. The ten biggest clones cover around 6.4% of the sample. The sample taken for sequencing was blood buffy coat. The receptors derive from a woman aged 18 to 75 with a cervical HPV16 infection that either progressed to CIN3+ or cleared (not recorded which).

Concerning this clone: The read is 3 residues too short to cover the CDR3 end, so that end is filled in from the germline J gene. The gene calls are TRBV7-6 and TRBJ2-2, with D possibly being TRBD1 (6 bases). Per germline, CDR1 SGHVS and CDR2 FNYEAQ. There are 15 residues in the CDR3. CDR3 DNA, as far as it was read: TGTGCCAGCAGAGAAGGAACAGGGAATAATTCACCG. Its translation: CASREGTGNNSP. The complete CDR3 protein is CASREGTGNNSPLFF.

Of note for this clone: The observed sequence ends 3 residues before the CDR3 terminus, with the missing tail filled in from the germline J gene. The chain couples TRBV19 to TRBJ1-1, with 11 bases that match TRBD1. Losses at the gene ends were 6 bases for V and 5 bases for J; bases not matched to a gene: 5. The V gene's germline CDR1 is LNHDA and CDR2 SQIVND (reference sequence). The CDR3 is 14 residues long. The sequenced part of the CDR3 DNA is TGTGCCAGTAGGCAGGACAGGGGGCGGACTGAA. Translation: CASRQDRGRTE. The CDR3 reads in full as CASRQDRGRTEAFF.

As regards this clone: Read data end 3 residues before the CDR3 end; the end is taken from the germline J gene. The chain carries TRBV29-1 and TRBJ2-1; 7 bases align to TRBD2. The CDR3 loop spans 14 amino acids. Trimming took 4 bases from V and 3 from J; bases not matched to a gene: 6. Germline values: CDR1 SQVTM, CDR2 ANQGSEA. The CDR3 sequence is CSVGGVAGYNEQFF. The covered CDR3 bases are TGCAGCGTTGGGGGGGTAGCGGGCTACAATGAG.

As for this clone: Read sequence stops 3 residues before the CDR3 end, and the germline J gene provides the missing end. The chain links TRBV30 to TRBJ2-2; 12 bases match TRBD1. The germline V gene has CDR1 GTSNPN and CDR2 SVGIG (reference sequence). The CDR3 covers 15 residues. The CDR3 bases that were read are TGTGCCTGGAGTGGCCCGGGGACAGGGGGCAAAAAG. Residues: CAWSGPGTGGKK. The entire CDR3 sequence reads CAWSGPGTGGKKLFF.

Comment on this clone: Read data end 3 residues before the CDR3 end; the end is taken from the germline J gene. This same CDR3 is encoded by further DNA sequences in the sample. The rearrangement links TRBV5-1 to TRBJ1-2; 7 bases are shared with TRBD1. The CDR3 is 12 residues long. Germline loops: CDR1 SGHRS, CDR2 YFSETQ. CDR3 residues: CASSLDREGYTF. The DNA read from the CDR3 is TGCGCCAGCAGCCTTGACAGGGAGGGC.

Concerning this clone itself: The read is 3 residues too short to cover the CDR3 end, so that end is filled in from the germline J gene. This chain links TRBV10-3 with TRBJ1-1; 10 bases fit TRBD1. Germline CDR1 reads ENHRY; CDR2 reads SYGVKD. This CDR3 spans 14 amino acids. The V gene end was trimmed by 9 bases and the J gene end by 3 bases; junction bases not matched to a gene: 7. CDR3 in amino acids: CAMRQGALDTEAFF. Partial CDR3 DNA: TGTGCCATGAGACAGGGGGCTTTGGACACTGAA.

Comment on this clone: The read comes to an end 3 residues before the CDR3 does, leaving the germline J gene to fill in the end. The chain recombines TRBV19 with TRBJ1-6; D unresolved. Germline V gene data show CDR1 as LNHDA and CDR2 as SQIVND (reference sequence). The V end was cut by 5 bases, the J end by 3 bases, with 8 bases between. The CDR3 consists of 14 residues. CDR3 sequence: CASSLTNYNSPLHF. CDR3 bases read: TGTGCCAGTAGTCTGACAAACTATAATTCACCC.

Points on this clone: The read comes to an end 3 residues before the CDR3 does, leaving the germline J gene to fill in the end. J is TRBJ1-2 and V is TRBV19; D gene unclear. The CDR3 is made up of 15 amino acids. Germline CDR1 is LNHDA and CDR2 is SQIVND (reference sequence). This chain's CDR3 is CASAALVTLYNDYTF. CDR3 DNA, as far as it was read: TGTGCCAGCGCCGCACTAGTTACCCTCTACAATGAC.

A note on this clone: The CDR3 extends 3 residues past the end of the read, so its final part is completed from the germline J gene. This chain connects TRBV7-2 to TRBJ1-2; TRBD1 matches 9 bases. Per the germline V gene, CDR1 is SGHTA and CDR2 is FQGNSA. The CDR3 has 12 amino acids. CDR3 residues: CASSPDRGDYTF. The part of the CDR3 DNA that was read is TGTGCCAGCAGCCCGGACAGGGGTGAC. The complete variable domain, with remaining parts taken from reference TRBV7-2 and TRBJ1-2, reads GAGVSQSPSNKVTEKGKDVELRCDPISGHTALYWYRQSLGQGLEFLIYFQGNSAPDKSGLPSDRFSAERTGGSVSTLTIQRTQQEDSAVYLCASSPDRGDYTFGSGTRLTVV.

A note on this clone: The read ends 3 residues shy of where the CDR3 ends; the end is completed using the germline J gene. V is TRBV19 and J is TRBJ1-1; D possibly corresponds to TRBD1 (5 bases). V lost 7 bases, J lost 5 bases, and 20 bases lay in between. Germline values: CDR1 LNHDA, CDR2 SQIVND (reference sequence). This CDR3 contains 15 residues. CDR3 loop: CASTIDRSEGTEAFF. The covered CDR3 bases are TGTGCCAGTACCATAGATCGCAGTGAGGGGACTGAA.

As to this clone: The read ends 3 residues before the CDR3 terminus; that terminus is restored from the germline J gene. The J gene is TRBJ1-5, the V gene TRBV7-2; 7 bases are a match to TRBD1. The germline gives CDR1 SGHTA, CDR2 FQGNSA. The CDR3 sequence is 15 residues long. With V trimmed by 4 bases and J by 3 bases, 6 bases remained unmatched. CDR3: CASSSNRGVNQPQHF. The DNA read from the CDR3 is TGTGCCAGCAGCTCGAACAGGGGAGTCAATCAGCCC.

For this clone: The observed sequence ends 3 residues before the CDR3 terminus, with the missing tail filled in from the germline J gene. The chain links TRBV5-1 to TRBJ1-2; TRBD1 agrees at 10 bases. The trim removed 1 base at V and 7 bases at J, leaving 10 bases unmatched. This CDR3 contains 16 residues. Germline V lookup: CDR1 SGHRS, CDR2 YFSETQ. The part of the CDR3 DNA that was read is TGCGCCAGCAGCTTGAGGGGACAGGGGTCCCCCGGTGGC. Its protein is CASSLRGQGSPGG. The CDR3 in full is CASSLRGQGSPGGYTF.